These T cell receptor beta chains were read from a single sample in a study of T-cell reconstitution after alpha-beta-depleted transplantation in children. One entry per CDR3 protein results from TCRdb running MiXCR on the PCR reads. The repertoire consists of about 410,000 distinct CDR3 sequences, with over 20% occurring once and the leading ten covering 3.8%. The specimen was PBMCs from the stem cell graft donor, collected from the stem cell graft. The receptors were sampled from a human donor who donated a stem cell graft to a child with acute myeloid leukemia. Both conserved end residues are part of each CDR3. D genes are given only for firm matches. Clone size is shown for a subset of rows, as once, few, many or a class of expanded clone.

J,V,size,D,DNA,CDR3
TRBJ2-6,TRBV28,NA,TRBD2,TGTGCCAGCACCCCGATCGGGAGGGGACCTTTCGAGACCAACGTCCTGACTTTC,CASTPIGRGPFETNVLTF
TRBJ2-2,TRBV2,NA,TRBD1,TGTGCCAGCAGGGACAGGATTAACACCGGGGAGCTGTTTTTT,CASRDRINTGELFF
TRBJ2-7,TRBV12-3/TRBV12-4,NA,NA,TGTGCCAGCAGGCGAGGTTACGAGCAGTACTTC,CASRRGYEQYF
TRBJ2-1,TRBV7-8,NA,NA,TGTGCCAGCAGCCTCACTATGGGTTCCTACAATGAGCAGTTCTTC,CASSLTMGSYNEQFF
TRBJ2-2,TRBV15,NA,NA,TGTGCCACCGCGACACCGAACACCGGGGAGCTGTTTTTT,CATATPNTGELFF
TRBJ2-3,TRBV7-8,NA,NA,TGTGCCAGCAGTAAGTCAAGAAGCGGCCCTAGCACAGATACGCAGTATTTT,CASSKSRSGPSTDTQYF
TRBJ2-1,TRBV20-1,few,TRBD2,TGCAGTGCTAAACCCTCTAGCGGAAGCTCCTACAATGAGCAGTTCTTC,CSAKPSSGSSYNEQFF
TRBJ2-1,TRBV12-3/TRBV12-4,NA,NA,TGTGCCAGCAGCCCCTCTTGGAATGAGCAGTTCTTC,CASSPSWNEQFF
TRBJ2-3,TRBV7-3,few,NA,TGTGCCAGCAGCCCCTCGGGGCGGGTCATCGATACGCAGTATTTT,CASSPSGRVIDTQYF
TRBJ1-6,TRBV2,NA,NA,TGTGCCAGCAGGAACGCACCTTCGGGGCTTTGGATGGAGTTT,CASRNAPSGLWMEF
TRBJ2-1,TRBV15,few,TRBD2,TGTGCCACCAGCAGAGTAGCGGGAGGGCCTTACAATGAGCAGTTCTTC,CATSRVAGGPYNEQFF
TRBJ2-7,TRBV6-5,NA,NA,TGTGCCAGCAGTTACGGGGGGGACAGCACCTACGAGCAGTACTTC,CASSYGGDSTYEQYF